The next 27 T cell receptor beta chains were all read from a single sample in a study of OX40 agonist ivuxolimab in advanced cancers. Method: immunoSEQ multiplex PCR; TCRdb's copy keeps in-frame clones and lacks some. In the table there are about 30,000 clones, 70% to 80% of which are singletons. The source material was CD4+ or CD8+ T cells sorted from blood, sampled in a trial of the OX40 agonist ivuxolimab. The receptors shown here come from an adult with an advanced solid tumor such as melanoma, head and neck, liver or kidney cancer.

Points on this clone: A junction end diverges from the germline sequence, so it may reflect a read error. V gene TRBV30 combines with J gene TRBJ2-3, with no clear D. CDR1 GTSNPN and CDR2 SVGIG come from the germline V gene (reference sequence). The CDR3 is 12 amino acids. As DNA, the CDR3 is TGTGCCTGGAGTTTCAGCATAGATACGCAGTATTTT. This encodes CAWSFSIDTQYF. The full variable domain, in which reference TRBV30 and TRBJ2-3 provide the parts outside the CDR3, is SQTIHQWPATLVQPVGSPLSLECTVEGTSNPNLYWYRQAAGRGLQLLFYSVGIGQISSEVPQNLSASRPQDRQFILSSKKLLLSDSGFYLCAWSFSIDTQYFGPGTRLTVL.

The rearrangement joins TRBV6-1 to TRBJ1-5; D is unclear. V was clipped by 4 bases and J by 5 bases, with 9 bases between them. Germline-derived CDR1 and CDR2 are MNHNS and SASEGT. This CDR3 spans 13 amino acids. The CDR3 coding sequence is TGTGCCAGCAGTGGTTCGTGGGATCAGCCCCAGCATTTT. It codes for CASSGSWDQPQHF.

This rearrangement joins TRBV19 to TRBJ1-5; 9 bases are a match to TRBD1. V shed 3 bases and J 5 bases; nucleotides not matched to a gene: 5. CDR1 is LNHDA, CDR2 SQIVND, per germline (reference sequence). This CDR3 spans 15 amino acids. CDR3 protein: CASSIQGQGYQPQHF. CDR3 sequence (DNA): TGTGCCAGTAGTATCCAAGGACAGGGGTATCAGCCCCAGCATTTT.

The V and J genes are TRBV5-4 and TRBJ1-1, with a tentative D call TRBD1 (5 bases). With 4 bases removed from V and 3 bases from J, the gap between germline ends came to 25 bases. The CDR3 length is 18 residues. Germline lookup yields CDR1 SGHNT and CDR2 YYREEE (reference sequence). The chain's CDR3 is CASSTPGTDHLPHTEAFF. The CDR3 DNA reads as TGTGCCAGCAGCACACCCGGGACGGACCATCTACCGCACACTGAAGCTTTCTTT.

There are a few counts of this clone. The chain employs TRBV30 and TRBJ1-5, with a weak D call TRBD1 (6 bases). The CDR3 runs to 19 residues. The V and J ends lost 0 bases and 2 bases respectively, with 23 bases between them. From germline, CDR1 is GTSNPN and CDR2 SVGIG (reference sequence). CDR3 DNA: TGTGCCTGGAGTGTACGATCCCCGGGGGCAAGTAGTCGCAATCAGCCCCAGCATTTT. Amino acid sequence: CAWSVRSPGASSRNQPQHF.

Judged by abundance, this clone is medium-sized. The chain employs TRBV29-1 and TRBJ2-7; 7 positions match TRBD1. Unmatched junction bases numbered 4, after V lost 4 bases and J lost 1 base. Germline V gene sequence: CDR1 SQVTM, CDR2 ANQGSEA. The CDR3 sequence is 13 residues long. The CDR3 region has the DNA TGCAGCGTTGGGCAGGGGGAGTCCTACGAGCAGTACTTC. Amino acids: CSVGQGESYEQYF.

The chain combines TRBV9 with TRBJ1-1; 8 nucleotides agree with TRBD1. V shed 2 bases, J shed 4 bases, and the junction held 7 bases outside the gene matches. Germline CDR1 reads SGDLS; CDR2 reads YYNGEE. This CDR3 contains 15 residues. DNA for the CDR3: TGTGCCAGCAGCGTCGGCAGGGGGCTACCCACTGAAGCTTTCTTT. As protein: CASSVGRGLPTEAFF.

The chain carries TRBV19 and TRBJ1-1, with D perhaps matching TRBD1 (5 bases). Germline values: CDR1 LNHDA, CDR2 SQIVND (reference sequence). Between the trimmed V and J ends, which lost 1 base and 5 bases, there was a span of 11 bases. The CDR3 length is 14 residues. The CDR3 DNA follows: TGTGCCAGTAGTATAGGTGGGGCTCGAACTGAAGCTTTCTTT. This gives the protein CASSIGGARTEAFF.

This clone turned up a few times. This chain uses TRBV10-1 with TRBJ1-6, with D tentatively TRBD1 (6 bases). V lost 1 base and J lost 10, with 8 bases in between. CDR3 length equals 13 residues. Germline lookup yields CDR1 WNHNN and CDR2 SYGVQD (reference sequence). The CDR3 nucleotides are TGCGCCAGCAGTGAGTTAAGGGGGTCACCCCTCCACTTT. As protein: CASSELRGSPLHF.

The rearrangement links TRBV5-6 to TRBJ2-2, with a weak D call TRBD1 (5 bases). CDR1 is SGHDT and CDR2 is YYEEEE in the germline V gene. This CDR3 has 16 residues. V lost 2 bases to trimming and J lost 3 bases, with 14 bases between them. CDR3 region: CASSFLRGSDTGELFF. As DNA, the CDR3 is TGTGCCAGCAGCTTCCTTAGGGGCTCAGACACCGGGGAGCTGTTTTTT.

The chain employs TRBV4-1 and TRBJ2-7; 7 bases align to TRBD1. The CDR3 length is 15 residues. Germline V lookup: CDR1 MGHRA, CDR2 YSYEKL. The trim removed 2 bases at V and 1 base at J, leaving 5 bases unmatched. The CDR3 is CASSQPTGVSYEQYF. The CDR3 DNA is TGCGCCAGCAGCCAACCAACAGGGGTGTCCTACGAGCAGTACTTC.

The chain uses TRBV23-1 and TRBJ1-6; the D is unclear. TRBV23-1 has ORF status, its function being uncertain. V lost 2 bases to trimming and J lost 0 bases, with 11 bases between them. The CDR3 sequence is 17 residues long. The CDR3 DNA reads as TGCGCCAGCAGTCAAAATAATCTAAGCTCCTATAATTCACCCCTCCACTTT. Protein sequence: CASSQNNLSSYNSPLHF.

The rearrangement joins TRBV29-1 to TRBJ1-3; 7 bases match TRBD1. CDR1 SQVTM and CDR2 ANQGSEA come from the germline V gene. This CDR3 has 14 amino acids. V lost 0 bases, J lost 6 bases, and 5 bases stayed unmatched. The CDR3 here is CSVEEGTVKNTIYF. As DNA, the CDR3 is TGCAGCGTTGAAGAAGGGACAGTTAAAAACACCATATATTTT. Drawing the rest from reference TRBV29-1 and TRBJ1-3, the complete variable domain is SAVISQKPSRDICQRGTSLTIQCQVDSQVTMMFWYRQQPGQSLTLIATANQGSEATYESGFVIDKFPISRPNLTFSTLTVSNMSPEDSSIYLCSVEEGTVKNTIYFGEGSWLTVV.

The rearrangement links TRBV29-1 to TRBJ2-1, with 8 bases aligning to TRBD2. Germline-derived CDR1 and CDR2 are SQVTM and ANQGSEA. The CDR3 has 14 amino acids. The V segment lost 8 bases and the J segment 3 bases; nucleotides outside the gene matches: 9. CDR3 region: CSFRTSNLYNEQFF. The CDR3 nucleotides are TGCAGCTTTAGGACTAGCAACCTCTACAATGAGCAGTTCTTC.

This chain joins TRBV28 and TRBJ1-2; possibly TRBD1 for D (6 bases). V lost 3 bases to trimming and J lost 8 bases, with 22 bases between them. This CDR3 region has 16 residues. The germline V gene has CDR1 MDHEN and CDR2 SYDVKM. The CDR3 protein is CASSFPRVGGRWGYTF. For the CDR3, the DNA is TGTGCCAGCAGTTTCCCCAGGGTTGGGGGGCGCTGGGGCTACACCTTC.

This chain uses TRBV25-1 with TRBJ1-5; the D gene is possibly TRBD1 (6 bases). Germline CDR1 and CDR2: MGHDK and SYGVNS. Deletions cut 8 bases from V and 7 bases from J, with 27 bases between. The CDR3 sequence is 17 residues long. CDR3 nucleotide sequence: TGTGCCAGCGGGGGGGGGCAGACCTCTTCGATTCGACAGCCCCAGCATTTT. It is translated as CASGGGQTSSIRQPQHF.

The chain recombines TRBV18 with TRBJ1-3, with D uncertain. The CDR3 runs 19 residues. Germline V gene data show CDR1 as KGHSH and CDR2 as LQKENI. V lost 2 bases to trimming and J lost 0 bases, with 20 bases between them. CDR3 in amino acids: CASSPNLAPTYSSGNTIYF. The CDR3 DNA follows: TGTGCCAGCTCACCAAACCTCGCTCCGACTTACAGCTCTGGAAACACCATATATTTT. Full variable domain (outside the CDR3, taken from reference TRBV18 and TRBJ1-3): NAGVMQNPRHLVRRRGQEARLRCSPMKGHSHVYWYRQLPEEGLKFMVYLQKENIIDESGMPKERFSAEFPKEGPSILRIQQVVRGDSAAYFCASSPNLAPTYSSGNTIYFGEGSWLTVV.

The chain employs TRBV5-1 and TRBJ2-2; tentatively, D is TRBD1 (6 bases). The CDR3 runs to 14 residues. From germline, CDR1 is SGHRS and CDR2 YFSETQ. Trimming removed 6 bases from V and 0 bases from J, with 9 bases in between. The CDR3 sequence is CASKEGANTGELFF. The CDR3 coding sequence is TGCGCCAGCAAAGAGGGGGCGAACACCGGGGAGCTGTTTTTT.

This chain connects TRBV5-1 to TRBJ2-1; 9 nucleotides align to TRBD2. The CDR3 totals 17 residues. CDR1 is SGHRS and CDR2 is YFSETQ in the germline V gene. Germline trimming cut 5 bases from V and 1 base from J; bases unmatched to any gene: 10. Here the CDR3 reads CASRTGTSSRSYNEQFF. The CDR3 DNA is TGCGCCAGCAGAACCGGGACTAGCTCCCGTTCCTACAATGAGCAGTTCTTC. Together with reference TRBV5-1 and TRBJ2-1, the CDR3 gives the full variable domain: KAGVTQTPRYLIKTRGQQVTLSCSPISGHRSVSWYQQTPGQGLQFLFEYFSETQRNKGNFPGRFSGRQFSNSRSEMNVSTLELGDSALYLCASRTGTSSRSYNEQFFGPGTRLTVL.

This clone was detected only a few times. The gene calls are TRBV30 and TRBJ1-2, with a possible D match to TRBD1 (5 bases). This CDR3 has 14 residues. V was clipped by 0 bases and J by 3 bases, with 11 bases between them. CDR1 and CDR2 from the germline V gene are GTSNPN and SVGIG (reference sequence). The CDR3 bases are TGTGCCTGGAGTGTCGACAGAGGCGACTATGGCTACACCTTC. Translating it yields CAWSVDRGDYGYTF.

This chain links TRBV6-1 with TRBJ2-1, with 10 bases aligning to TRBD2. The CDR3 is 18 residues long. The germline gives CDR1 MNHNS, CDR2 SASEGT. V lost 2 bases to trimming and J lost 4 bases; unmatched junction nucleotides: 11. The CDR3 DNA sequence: TGTGCCAGCAGTGAATGGGGTAGCGGGGGGTCTCCTTACAATGAGCAGTTCTTC. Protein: CASSEWGSGGSPYNEQFF.

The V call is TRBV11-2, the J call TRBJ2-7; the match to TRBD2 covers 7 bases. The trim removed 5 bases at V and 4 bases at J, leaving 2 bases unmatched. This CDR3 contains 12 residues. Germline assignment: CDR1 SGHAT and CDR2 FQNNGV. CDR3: CASSAGVYEQYF. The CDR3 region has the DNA TGTGCCAGCAGCGCGGGAGTATACGAGCAGTACTTC. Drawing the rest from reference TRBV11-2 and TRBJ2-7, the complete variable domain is EAGVAQSPRYKIIEKRQSVAFWCNPISGHATLYWYQQILGQGPKLLIQFQNNGVVDDSQLPKDRFSAERLKGVDSTLKIQPAKLEDSAVYLCASSAGVYEQYFGPGTRLTVT.

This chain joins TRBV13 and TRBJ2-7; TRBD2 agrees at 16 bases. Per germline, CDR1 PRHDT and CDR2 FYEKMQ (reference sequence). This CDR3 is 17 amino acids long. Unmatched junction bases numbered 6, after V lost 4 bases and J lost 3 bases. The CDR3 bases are TGTGCCAGCAGCTCTCCGGGACTAGCGGGGGGGGTCTACGAGCAGTACTTC. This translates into CASSSPGLAGGVYEQYF.

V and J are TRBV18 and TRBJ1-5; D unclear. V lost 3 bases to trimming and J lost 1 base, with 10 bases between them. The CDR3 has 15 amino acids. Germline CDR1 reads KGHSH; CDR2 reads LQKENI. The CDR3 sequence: CASSPREPSNQPQHF. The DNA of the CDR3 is TGTGCCAGCTCACCGAGAGAGCCCAGCAATCAGCCCCAGCATTTT.

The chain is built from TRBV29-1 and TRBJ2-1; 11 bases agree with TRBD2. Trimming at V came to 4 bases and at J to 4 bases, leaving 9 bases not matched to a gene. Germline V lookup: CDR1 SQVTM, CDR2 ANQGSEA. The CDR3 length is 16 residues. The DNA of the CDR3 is TGCAGCGTTGTGGGGCTAGCGGGGGGTAATTACAATGAGCAGTTCTTC. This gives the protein CSVVGLAGGNYNEQFF.

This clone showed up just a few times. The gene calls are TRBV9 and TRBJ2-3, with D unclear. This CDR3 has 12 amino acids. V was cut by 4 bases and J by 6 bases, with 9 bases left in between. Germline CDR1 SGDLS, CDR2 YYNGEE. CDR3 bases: TGTGCCAGCAGCCCCTTTCTTGATACGCAGTATTTT. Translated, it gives CASSPFLDTQYF.

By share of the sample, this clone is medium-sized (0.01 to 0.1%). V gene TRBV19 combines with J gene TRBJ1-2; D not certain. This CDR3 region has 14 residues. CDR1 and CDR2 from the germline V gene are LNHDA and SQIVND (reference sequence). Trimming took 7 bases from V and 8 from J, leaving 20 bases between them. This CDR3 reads CASTPTVGAWGYTF. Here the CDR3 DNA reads TGTGCCAGTACCCCAACTGTGGGAGCGTGGGGCTACACCTTC. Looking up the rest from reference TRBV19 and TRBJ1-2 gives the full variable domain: DGGITQSPKYLFRKEGQNVTLSCEQNLNHDAMYWYRQDPGQGLRLIYYSQIVNDFQKGDIAEGYSVSREKKESFPLTVTSAQKNPTAFYLCASTPTVGAWGYTFGSGTRLTVV.